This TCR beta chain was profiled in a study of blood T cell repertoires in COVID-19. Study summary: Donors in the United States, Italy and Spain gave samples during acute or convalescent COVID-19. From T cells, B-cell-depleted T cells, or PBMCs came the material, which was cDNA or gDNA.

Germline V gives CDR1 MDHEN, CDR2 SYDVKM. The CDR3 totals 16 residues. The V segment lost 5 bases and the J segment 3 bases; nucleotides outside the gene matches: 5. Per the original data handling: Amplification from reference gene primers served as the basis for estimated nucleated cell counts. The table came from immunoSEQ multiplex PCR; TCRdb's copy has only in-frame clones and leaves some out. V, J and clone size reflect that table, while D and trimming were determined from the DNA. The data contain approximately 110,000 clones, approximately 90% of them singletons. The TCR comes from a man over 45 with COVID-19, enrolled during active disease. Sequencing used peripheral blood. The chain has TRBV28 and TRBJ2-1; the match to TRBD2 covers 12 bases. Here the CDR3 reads CASSGLAGIFYNEQFF. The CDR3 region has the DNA TGTGCCAGCAGTGGACTAGCGGGAATCTTCTACAATGAGCAGTTCTTC.